The next 5 T cell receptor beta chains were all read from a single sample in a study of vaccination and CD4 T cells after COVID-19 (dated by TCRdb to between 2022 and 2023). Their recognized antigens are unknown. Read against the paper, the sample's treatment or condition label means: roughly 10-day PBMC culture with coronavirus spike peptide pools or control peptides (ViraFEST assay). The library was made by PCR. The sample was run on an Illumina iSeq 100. TCR sequencing of DNA from cultured CD4+ T cells used the Oncomine TCR Beta short-read assay at the Johns Hopkins FTIC core. TCRdb reprocessed the public reads (quality trimming at Q25 with fastp, clone calling with MiXCR) and kept in-frame beta chains. CDR3 protein sequences are deduplicated, and each keeps its most common genes and DNA. The sample table records around 15,000 distinct CDR3 sequences; approximately 53% of these occur just once. The ten largest account for 10% of the sample.

Sequences were obtained from CD4+ T cells from blood, cultured in vitro. Source of these receptors: a human donor who had recovered from COVID-19.

The rearrangement links TRBV28 to TRBJ1-2; D remains ambiguous. This CDR3 region has 13 residues. Trimming left V 8 bases short and J 0 bases short, with 10 bases between. CDR1 is MDHEN, CDR2 SYDVKM, per germline. The CDR3 region has the DNA TGTGCCAGCCATGACCCGACTAACTATGGCTACACCTTC. It codes for CASHDPTNYGYTF.

The CDR3 DNA follows: TGTGCCACCAGCAGAGGGGGACTAGCGGGAGAACTAAGCACAGATACGCAGTATTTT. It encodes CATSRGGLAGELSTDTQYF. The rearrangement links TRBV15 to TRBJ2-3; TRBD2 matches at 14 bases. J was trimmed by 0 bases and V by 1 base; bases with no gene match: 6. Germline loops: CDR1 LNHNV, CDR2 YYDKDF (reference sequence). The CDR3 is 19 amino acids.

The rearrangement joins TRBV11-2 to TRBJ2-3; no definite D call. Germline lookup yields CDR1 SGHAT and CDR2 FQNNGV. V lost 3 bases to trimming and J lost 9 bases, with 7 bases between them. CDR3 length equals 11 residues. The CDR3 loop is CASSFGRTQYF. In DNA form, the CDR3 reads TGTGCCAGCAGCTTCGGCCGGACGCAGTATTTT. Variable domain in full (rest from reference TRBV11-2 and TRBJ2-3): EAGVAQSPRYKIIEKRQSVAFWCNPISGHATLYWYQQILGQGPKLLIQFQNNGVVDDSQLPKDRFSAERLKGVDSTLKIQPAKLEDSAVYLCASSFGRTQYFGPGTRLTVL.

The gene calls are TRBV10-3 and TRBJ1-1, with a possible D match to TRBD1 (6 bases). The germline V gene has CDR1 ENHRY and CDR2 SYGVKD. This CDR3 is built from 16 residues. The germline V and J ends were trimmed by 1 base and 8 bases, with 20 bases remaining between them. The CDR3 nucleotides read TGTGCCATCAGTGAGTTTTCAGGGGTGGGGGTAGTCGAAGCTTTCTTT. This codes for CAISEFSGVGVVEAFF.

The chain recombines TRBV6-1 with TRBJ2-3; 7 bases agree with TRBD2. CDR3 length equals 16 residues. Germline trimming cut 11 bases from V and 6 bases from J; bases unmatched to any gene: 20. The germline V gene has CDR1 MNHNS and CDR2 SASEGT. CDR3 protein: CALQPWGRASVDTQYF. CDR3 nucleotides: TGTGCCTTACAGCCATGGGGGAGGGCCTCCGTCGATACGCAGTATTTT.